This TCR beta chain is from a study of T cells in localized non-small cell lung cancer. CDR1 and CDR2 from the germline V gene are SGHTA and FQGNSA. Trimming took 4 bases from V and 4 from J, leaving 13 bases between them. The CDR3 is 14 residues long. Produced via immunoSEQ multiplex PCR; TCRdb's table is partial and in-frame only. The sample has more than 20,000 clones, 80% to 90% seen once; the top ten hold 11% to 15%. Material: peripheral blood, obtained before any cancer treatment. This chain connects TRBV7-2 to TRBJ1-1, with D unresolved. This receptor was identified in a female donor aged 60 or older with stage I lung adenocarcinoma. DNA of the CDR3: TGTGCCAGCAGCTCTCAGAGGGTCGCCACTGAAGCTTTCTTT. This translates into CASSSQRVATEAFF.